Shown below are 29 T cell receptor beta chains from a single sample sequenced in a study of cytomegalovirus exposure and HLA in healthy donors. A multiplex PCR was run with 60 Vbeta primers and 13 Jbeta primers. Assay used: immunoSEQ multiplex PCR; TCRdb lists only in-frame clones, some missing. The sample lists about 150,000 clones; roughly 80% were seen once. Sample: PBMCs. The origin of the receptors is a man between 18 and 35 years old in good health and CMV-seropositive.

This clone has more than one count but fewer than ten. CDR3 nucleotide sequence: TGCGCCAGCTTCGGGACAGGGAACACTGAAGCTTTCTTT. Protein: CASFGTGNTEAFF. The chain links TRBV5-1 to TRBJ1-1; 8 bases fit TRBD1. Germline CDR1 is SGHRS and CDR2 is YFSETQ. V trimming: 7 bases; J trimming: 1 base; junction bases outside the gene matches: 3. The CDR3 runs 13 residues.

The V call is TRBV10-2, the J call TRBJ2-1; the D gene is possibly TRBD2 (6 bases). Trimming took off 6 bases at V and 6 bases at J, with 9 bases between the two ends. This CDR3 has 12 residues. Per the germline V gene, CDR1 is WSHSY and CDR2 is SAAADI. The CDR3 coding sequence is TGCGCCAGCAGGCCGACTAGCAATGAGCAGTTCTTC. It translates to CASRPTSNEQFF.

The J gene is TRBJ2-1, the V gene TRBV11-2; 10 bases align to TRBD2. CDR3 length: 16 residues. Germline CDR1 is SGHAT and CDR2 is FQNNGV. Trimming removed 5 bases from V and 4 bases from J; junction bases left unmatched: 8. For the CDR3, the DNA is TGTGCCAGCAGCCGACAGCTAGCGGGAGCTTACAATGAGCAGTTCTTC. Translating it yields CASSRQLAGAYNEQFF.

The chain employs TRBV19 and TRBJ2-5; 9 nucleotides match TRBD1. After removal of 9 bases from V and 5 bases from J, the junction contained 7 bases not matched to a gene. The CDR3 covers 13 residues. Germline CDR1 and CDR2: LNHDA and SQIVND (reference sequence). CDR3: CASRDRVRETQYF. The DNA of the CDR3 is TGTGCCAGCCGGGACAGGGTTCGCGAGACCCAGTACTTC.

The chain uses TRBV7-6 and TRBJ2-1, with 9 bases lining up with TRBD1. The trim removed 5 bases at V and 5 bases at J, leaving 10 bases unmatched. The CDR3 consists of 16 residues. CDR1 is SGHVS, CDR2 FNYEAQ, per germline. The DNA of the CDR3 is TGTGCCAGCAGCGCTTTACAGGGGGCGCAGAACAATGAGCAGTTCTTC. Protein sequence: CASSALQGAQNNEQFF.

This chain links TRBV9 with TRBJ2-7; 7 bases are shared with TRBD1. Germline trimming cut 3 bases from V and 5 bases from J; bases unmatched to any gene: 2. The CDR3 consists of 12 residues. Germline CDR1 and CDR2: SGDLS and YYNGEE. As DNA, the CDR3 is TGTGCCAGCAGCGACAGGGGCCACGAGCAGTACTTC. It specifies CASSDRGHEQYF.

The chain uses TRBV12-5 and TRBJ1-1; D unclear. CDR1 LGHNT and CDR2 FRNRAP come from the germline V gene. Trimming took off 6 bases at V and 5 bases at J, with 16 bases between the two ends. The CDR3 length is 14 residues. The CDR3 is CASGHADRGTEAFF. The CDR3 bases are TGTGCTAGTGGCCACGCCGATAGAGGGACTGAAGCTTTCTTT.

The chain has TRBV5-1 and TRBJ2-7; 9 bases fit TRBD2. Germline V gene data show CDR1 as SGHRS and CDR2 as YFSETQ. V was clipped by 4 bases and J by 0 bases; unmatched bases: 8. The CDR3 length is 16 residues. CDR3 in DNA: TGCGCCAGCAGCCCGACTAGCGGCTTGAGCTCCTACGAGCAGTACTTC. Residues: CASSPTSGLSSYEQYF.

The chain employs TRBV29-1 and TRBJ2-2; TRBD1 is a possible D gene (5 bases). Trimming removed 0 bases at V and 4 bases at J, with 9 bases between. In germline, CDR1 is SQVTM, CDR2 ANQGSEA. The CDR3 runs to 14 residues. The CDR3 bases are TGCAGCGTTGAAGATCGCGACAGCACCGGGGAGCTGTTTTTT. Translated, it gives CSVEDRDSTGELFF.

The rearrangement joins TRBV20-1 to TRBJ2-1; D is ambiguous. Germline V gene lookup returns CDR1 DFQATT and CDR2 SNEGSKA (reference sequence). V lost 0 bases and J lost 14, with 8 bases in between. This CDR3 comprises 10 residues. The CDR3, as DNA: TGCAGTGCTAGAGACCTTGGAGAGTTCTTC. Its translation: CSARDLGEFF.

This chain connects TRBV30 to TRBJ2-7; TRBD1 is a possible D gene (6 bases). Germline V CDR1 and CDR2: GTSNPN, SVGIG (reference sequence). The CDR3 is 14 residues long. V was clipped by 5 bases and J by 2 bases, with 16 bases between them. The CDR3 spells CAWGTGTLTYEQYF. CDR3 bases: TGTGCCTGGGGGACCGGGACACTAACCTACGAGCAGTACTTC.

The chain has TRBV28 and TRBJ2-5; 7 bases agree with TRBD2. The CDR3 runs to 14 residues. From germline, CDR1 is MDHEN and CDR2 SYDVKM. V was pared by 8 bases and J by 3 bases, with 9 bases of the junction left unmatched. In DNA, the CDR3 is TGTGCCAGCCAATGGGGGGGAGGGGAAGAGACCCAGTACTTC. This encodes CASQWGGGEETQYF.

The chain combines TRBV28 with TRBJ1-1; 9 nucleotides match TRBD1. This CDR3 is built from 15 residues. Per germline, CDR1 MDHEN and CDR2 SYDVKM. The V segment lost 6 bases and the J segment 4 bases; nucleotides outside the gene matches: 9. CDR3: CASRPRDRAPTEAFF. The CDR3 region has the DNA TGTGCCAGCAGACCACGGGACAGGGCGCCCACTGAAGCTTTCTTT.

This rearrangement joins TRBV7-8 to TRBJ1-2, with D unclear. Trimming removed 2 bases at V and 2 bases at J, with 12 bases between. The CDR3 spans 15 residues. Germline V lookup: CDR1 SGHVS, CDR2 FQNEAQ. The CDR3 nucleotides read TGTGCCAGCAGCTTATACCCGGGATCCAACTATGGCTACACCTTC. Protein sequence: CASSLYPGSNYGYTF. The entire variable domain, with the rest obtained from reference TRBV7-8 and TRBJ1-2, is as follows: GAGVSQSPRYKVAKRGQDVALRCDPISGHVSLFWYQQALGQGPEFLTYFQNEAQLDKSGLPSDRFFAERPEGSVSTLKIQRTQQEDSAVYLCASSLYPGSNYGYTFGSGTRLTVV.

CDR3: CASSLVPGSRNTEAFF. The DNA of the CDR3 is TGCGCCAGCAGCTTGGTGCCGGGTTCCCGGAACACTGAAGCTTTCTTT. The chain couples TRBV5-1 to TRBJ1-1, with D unclear. The CDR3 has 16 amino acids. Germline CDR1 and CDR2: SGHRS and YFSETQ. Trimming left V 0 bases short and J 1 base short, with 13 bases between.

Written as DNA, the CDR3 is TGTGCCAGCAGCCAAGTTGGGGGGACTAGCGGTTACGAGCAGTACTTC. Translating gives CASSQVGGTSGYEQYF. The rearrangement uses TRBV4-2 and TRBJ2-7; 11 bases align to TRBD2. Germline loops: CDR1 LGHNA, CDR2 YNFKEQ. CDR3 length equals 16 residues. The J segment lost 4 bases and the V segment lost 1 base, leaving 6 bases of the junction unmatched.

This rearrangement joins TRBV15 to TRBJ1-5, with TRBD1 as a possible D gene (6 bases). There are 16 residues in the CDR3. Germline V CDR1 and CDR2: LNHNV, YYDKDF (reference sequence). V gave up 0 bases and J gave up 6 bases, with 15 bases separating them. This chain's CDR3 is CATSRDRAGVIQPQHF. In nucleotides, the CDR3 is TGTGCCACCAGCAGAGATAGGGCAGGGGTTATTCAGCCCCAGCATTTT.

The J gene is TRBJ1-2, the V gene TRBV2; 9 nucleotides match TRBD1. In germline, CDR1 is SNHLY, CDR2 FYNNEI. J lost 8 bases, V lost 8 bases, and 3 bases had no gene match. This CDR3 has 11 amino acids. The CDR3 is CASGGTGGYTF. The CDR3 DNA follows: TGTGCCAGCGGCGGGACAGGGGGCTACACCTTC.

A remark on this clone: Other DNA sequences within the sample encode an identical CDR3. This chain links TRBV19 with TRBJ2-3, with D unclear. V was shortened by 5 bases and J by 3 bases, with 6 bases between the two germline ends. Germline V gene sequence: CDR1 LNHDA, CDR2 SQIVND (reference sequence). The CDR3 contains 12 residues. In nucleotides, the CDR3 is TGTGCCAGTAGTCCCAGAACAGATACGCAGTATTTT. Amino acids: CASSPRTDTQYF.

The V and J genes are TRBV15 and TRBJ2-1; D is uncertain. Germline-derived CDR1 and CDR2 are LNHNV and YYDKDF (reference sequence). This CDR3 spans 12 amino acids. Trimming left V 6 bases short and J 9 bases short, with 12 bases between. The DNA for the CDR3 is TGTGCCACCAGTTGGGTTTCAGGTGAGCAGTTCTTC. Amino acids: CATSWVSGEQFF.

This clone was seen only a few times. The genes are TRBV19 and TRBJ1-2; D might be TRBD1 (6 bases). Per germline, CDR1 LNHDA and CDR2 SQIVND (reference sequence). V was shortened by 10 bases and J by 5 bases, with 23 bases between the two germline ends. CDR3 length: 15 residues. The CDR3 protein is CATQTPQGSFYGYTF. In DNA, the CDR3 is TGTGCCACTCAGACACCCCAGGGGTCCTTTTATGGCTACACCTTC.

This clone has more than one count but fewer than ten. The V and J genes are TRBV19 and TRBJ2-7, with TRBD2 identical over 12 bases. V lost 3 bases to trimming and J lost 0 bases; unmatched junction nucleotides: 0. Germline V gene lookup returns CDR1 LNHDA and CDR2 SQIVND (reference sequence). The CDR3 is made up of 15 amino acids. DNA for the CDR3: TGTGCCAGTAGTATGACTAGCGGGAGCTCCTACGAGCAGTACTTC. Residues: CASSMTSGSSYEQYF.

This clone has only a few counts. The sample contains more than one DNA sequence encoding this CDR3. V is TRBV6-1 and J is TRBJ2-7; D not resolved. This CDR3 is built from 10 residues. From germline, CDR1 is MNHNS and CDR2 SASEGT. V lost 3 bases and J lost 7, with 4 bases in between. CDR3 sequence reads: CASSDREQYF. CDR3 DNA: TGTGCCAGCAGTGACAGGGAGCAGTACTTC.

The chain recombines TRBV5-4 with TRBJ2-3; no reliable D call. This CDR3 region has 12 residues. Trimming took off 2 bases at V and 4 bases at J, with 5 bases between the two ends. Germline V gives CDR1 SGHNT, CDR2 YYREEE (reference sequence). CDR3 in amino acids: CASSFLADTQYF. CDR3 DNA: TGTGCCAGCAGCTTCCTAGCAGATACGCAGTATTTT.

V usage is TRBV27 and J usage is TRBJ2-2, with D possibly TRBD2 on 5 matching bases. The germline V gene encodes CDR1 MNHEY and CDR2 SMNVEV (reference sequence). Trimming pared 5 bases from V and 2 bases from J, leaving 12 bases between. This CDR3 region has 15 residues. The DNA of the CDR3 is TGTGCCAGCAGTCTCCTAGCTACCAACACCGGGGAGCTGTTTTTT. Encoded protein: CASSLLATNTGELFF.

The CDR3 protein is CASGPGGARGEQFF. In nucleotides, the CDR3 is TGTGCCAGCGGCCCCGGGGGGGCCAGGGGTGAGCAGTTCTTC. This sequence joins TRBV6-1 and TRBJ2-1, with 8 bases aligning to TRBD2. The CDR3 covers 14 residues. V shed 8 bases, J shed 9 bases, and the junction held 12 bases outside the gene matches. Germline CDR1 is MNHNS and CDR2 is SASEGT.

The V call is TRBV10-3, the J call TRBJ2-2; D gene uncertain. Germline CDR1 is ENHRY and CDR2 is SYGVKD. Trimming removed 6 bases at V and 7 bases at J, with 9 bases between. CDR3 length: 12 residues. Written as DNA, the CDR3 is TGTGCCATCAGGGGCCCCAGCGGGGAGCTGTTTTTT. Amino acids: CAIRGPSGELFF.

DNA for the CDR3: TGCGCCAGCAGCTCGACTAGCGGTCGCACAGATACGCAGTATTTT. Translating gives CASSSTSGRTDTQYF. This chain joins TRBV5-1 and TRBJ2-3, with 9 bases fitting TRBD2. This CDR3 has 15 amino acids. Per the germline V gene, CDR1 is SGHRS and CDR2 is YFSETQ. Trimming took 3 bases from V and 1 from J; bases not matched to a gene: 3. Looking up the rest from reference TRBV5-1 and TRBJ2-3 gives the full variable domain: KAGVTQTPRYLIKTRGQQVTLSCSPISGHRSVSWYQQTPGQGLQFLFEYFSETQRNKGNFPGRFSGRQFSNSRSEMNVSTLELGDSALYLCASSSTSGRTDTQYFGPGTRLTVL.

The V gene is TRBV19, the J gene TRBJ2-3; D might be TRBD2 (6 bases). The CDR3 loop spans 14 amino acids. V was clipped by 1 base and J by 1 base, with 6 bases between them. CDR1 is LNHDA, CDR2 SQIVND, per germline (reference sequence). As DNA, the CDR3 is TGTGCCAGTAGTATAGCTAGCGGCACAGATACGCAGTATTTT. It encodes CASSIASGTDTQYF.